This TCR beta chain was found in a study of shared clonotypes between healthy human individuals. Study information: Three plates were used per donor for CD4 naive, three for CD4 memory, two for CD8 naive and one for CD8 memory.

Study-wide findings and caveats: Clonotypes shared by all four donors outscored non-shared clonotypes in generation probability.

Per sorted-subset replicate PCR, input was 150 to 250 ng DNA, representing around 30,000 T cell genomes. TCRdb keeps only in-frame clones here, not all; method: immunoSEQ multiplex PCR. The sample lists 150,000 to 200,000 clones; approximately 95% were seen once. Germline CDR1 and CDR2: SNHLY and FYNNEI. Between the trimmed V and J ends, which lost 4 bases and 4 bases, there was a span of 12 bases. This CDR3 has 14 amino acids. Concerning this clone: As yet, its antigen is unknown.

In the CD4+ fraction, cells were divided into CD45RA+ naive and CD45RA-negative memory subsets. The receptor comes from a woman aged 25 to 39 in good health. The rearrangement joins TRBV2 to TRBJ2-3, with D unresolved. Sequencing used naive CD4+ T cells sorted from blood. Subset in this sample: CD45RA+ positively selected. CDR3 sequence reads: CASSVRSGADTQYF. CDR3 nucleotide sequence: TGTGCCAGCAGTGTAAGGTCGGGCGCAGATACGCAGTATTTT.